The clone carrying this T cell receptor (beta chain) has more than one count but fewer than ten. Its antigen is unknown. These data are taken from a study of T cell repertoires in cytomegalovirus infection. TCRdb re-derived calls from the reads in MiXCR, one entry per CDR3 protein. The repertoire holds about 450,000 distinct CDR3 sequences, with roughly 31% as singletons. This CDR3 comprises 14 residues. Germline CDR1 reads SNHLY; CDR2 reads FYNNEI. V was trimmed by 7 bases and J by 0 bases, leaving 7 bases between them. Broader study findings: Predominance within the ex vivo response was attributable to HLA-C-restricted CMV-specific TCR beta clonotypes. Cumulated frequencies of public TCR beta families served to identify carriers of CMV plus the relevant HLA.

The rearrangement joins TRBV2 to TRBJ2-6; D remains ambiguous. The clonotype originates from a human donor in good health (CMV status not recorded). Some clones in this sample may be carry-over from other donors' samples. Sequencing was carried out using PBMCs. The CDR3 DNA follows: TGTGCCAGCACCCTCAGCTCTGGGGCCAACGTCCTGACTTTC. It encodes CASTLSSGANVLTF.